In this sample, the clone carrying this TCR beta chain turned up many times. The sample originates from a study of T cell repertoires in cytomegalovirus infection. CDR1 SGHTA and CDR2 FQGNSA come from the germline V gene. This CDR3 has 14 amino acids. J gave up 0 bases and V 3 bases, and 2 bases lay outside the gene matches. TCRdb re-called the reads through MiXCR, storing one row per CDR3 protein. The sample yields approximately 140,000 distinct CDR3 sequences, about 6% seen once. This TCR came from a human donor in good health (CMV status not recorded). Some clones in this sample may be carry-over from other donors' samples. Material: PBMCs. V and J are TRBV7-2 and TRBJ2-7; TRBD1 matches at 7 bases. The CDR3 protein is CASSFGTVSYEQYF. The CDR3 nucleotides are TGTGCCAGCAGCTTTGGGACAGTCTCCTACGAGCAGTACTTC.